These 5 T cell receptor beta chains were all obtained from the same sample, sequenced in a study of T cells in Graves' hyperthyroidism and ophthalmopathy. RNA transcripts provided the source from which TCR beta CDR3 regions were amplified. When the TCR CDR3 underwent first-round RT-PCR, the HTBI primer set was used. TCRdb processed the multiplex PCR reads anew with MiXCR; each CDR3 protein has one entry. The sample lists around 600,000 distinct CDR3 sequences; roughly 15% were seen once. Sample: blood. The receptors derive from a woman in her 50s with Graves' ophthalmopathy.

This chain joins TRBV5-1 and TRBJ2-5, with TRBD2 matching 7 bases. J was trimmed by 2 bases and V by 4 bases; bases with no gene match: 11. The CDR3 consists of 16 residues. CDR1 SGHRS and CDR2 YFSETQ come from the germline V gene. In nucleotides, the CDR3 is TGCGCCAGCAGCGGGGGGGAGTGGAGGAGGCAAGAGACCCAGTACTTC. Translated: CASSGGEWRRQETQYF. Using reference TRBV5-1 and TRBJ2-5 for the parts outside the CDR3, the full variable domain is KAGVTQTPRYLIKTRGQQVTLSCSPISGHRSVSWYQQTPGQGLQFLFEYFSETQRNKGNFPGRFSGRQFSNSRSEMNVSTLELGDSALYLCASSGGEWRRQETQYFGPGTRLLVL.

V is TRBV19 and J is TRBJ1-4, with D perhaps TRBD1 (5 bases). V gave up 3 bases and J gave up 6 bases, with 11 bases separating them. The CDR3 length is 14 residues. Looked up from germline, CDR1 is LNHDA and CDR2 is SQIVND (reference sequence). The CDR3 loop reads CASSIFRGHEKLFF. The CDR3 DNA sequence: TGTGCCAGTAGTATTTTTCGGGGCCATGAAAAACTGTTTTTT.

This clonotype has just a few counts. A much larger clone differs by one base, so this may be a read error. This chain links TRBV11-3 with TRBJ2-2; D is unresolved. The CDR3 extends over 12 amino acids. V lost 3 bases to trimming and J lost 4 bases, with 3 bases between them. Per the germline V gene, CDR1 is SGHNT and CDR2 is YENEEA. The CDR3 loop is CASSFITGELFF. The CDR3 bases are TGTGCCAGCAGCTTTATCACCGGGGAGCTGTTTTTT.

This clonotype was counted many times. The chain uses TRBV7-6 and TRBJ2-7; no definite D call. Germline CDR1 reads SGHVS; CDR2 reads FNYEAQ. There are 13 residues in the CDR3. Trimming left V 1 base short and J 4 bases short, with 8 bases between. CDR3 coding DNA: TGTGCCAGCAGCTTAGAGCTAGGATACGAGCAGTACTTC. It specifies CASSLELGYEQYF.

The table lists this clonotype with many counts. This chain joins TRBV7-9 and TRBJ2-5; 7 bases are a match to TRBD1. J was trimmed by 2 bases and V by 6 bases; bases with no gene match: 12. Germline lookup yields CDR1 SEHNR and CDR2 FQNEAQ (reference sequence). The CDR3 spans 16 residues. CDR3 sequence (DNA): TGTGCCAGCAGACCAAATCGAGGGACAGCTCAAGAGACCCAGTACTTC. Translated: CASRPNRGTAQETQYF.